This T cell receptor beta chain was sequenced for a study of T cell responses to AZD1222 COVID-19 vaccine. General study points: There were mostly white British donors and more females than males, and clonal diversity was possibly underestimated. Only five to seven individuals given AZD1222 were seropositive at baseline. Variant regions that are unmutated are reportedly the target of nearly half of spike-specific TCRs.

This CDR3 has 11 residues. Per the germline V gene, CDR1 is DFQATT and CDR2 is SNEGSKA (reference sequence). With 5 bases removed from V and 4 bases from J, the gap between germline ends came to 9 bases. Details on this clone: Antigen unknown.

Profiling relied on immunoSEQ multiplex PCR, and the TCRdb table lists in-frame clones only, not all of them. The data show about 89,000 clones, 90% to 95% seen once. The sequence was obtained from an adult in good health. The sequences come from peripheral blood, collected on day 0 of MenACWY control vaccination. The chain is built from TRBV20-1 and TRBJ2-7, with D unclear. The CDR3 reads CSALTAYEQYF. CDR3 nucleotides: TGCAGTGCTCTCACGGCGTACGAGCAGTACTTC.